The 17 T cell receptor beta chains presented below share a single source sample, sequenced in a study of T cells in Graves' hyperthyroidism and ophthalmopathy. TCR beta CDR3 regions were amplified from RNA transcripts. When the TCR CDR3 underwent first-round RT-PCR, the HTBI primer set was used. One entry per CDR3 protein, called by TCRdb with MiXCR from the multiplex PCR reads. The profile shows 450,000 to 500,000 distinct CDR3 sequences, under 25% of them singletons. Sequencing was carried out using blood. Receptors were obtained from an older woman with Graves' ophthalmopathy.

This clonotype has more than one count but fewer than ten. The V call is TRBV6-1, the J call TRBJ1-6, with TRBD1 matching 7 bases. CDR3 length equals 14 residues. In germline, CDR1 is MNHNS, CDR2 SASEGT. The V gene end was trimmed by 8 bases and the J gene end by 16 bases; junction bases not matched to a gene: 17. CDR3 sequence: CASGSGQFYITLHF. CDR3 nucleotides: TGTGCCAGCGGGTCGGGACAGTTCTATATAACTCTCCACTTT.

The rearrangement links TRBV27 to TRBJ1-1; D unresolved. Trimming removed 5 bases at V and 2 bases at J, with 21 bases between. The CDR3 covers 17 residues. CDR1 and CDR2 (germline): MNHEY, SMNVEV (reference sequence). This CDR3 reads CASSDSPHEVLNTEAFF. In DNA form, the CDR3 reads TGTGCCAGCAGTGATTCCCCCCATGAGGTCTTAAACACTGAAGCTTTCTTT.

This clonotype has a count of ten or more. The chain carries TRBV3-1 and TRBJ2-7; D gene ambiguous. V lost 4 bases and J lost 3, with 10 bases in between. The germline CDR1 and CDR2 sequences are LGHDT and YNNKEL (reference sequence). CDR3 length equals 13 residues. This CDR3 reads CASSLLGHYEQYF. The CDR3 DNA reads as TGTGCCAGCAGCCTCCTTGGGCACTACGAGCAGTACTTC.

The table lists this clonotype with a few counts. The rearrangement uses TRBV20-1 and TRBJ2-3; 9 nucleotides agree with TRBD2. The CDR3 sequence is 15 residues long. Germline values: CDR1 DFQATT, CDR2 SNEGSKA (reference sequence). The V gene end was trimmed by 0 bases and the J gene end by 1 base; junction bases not matched to a gene: 2. CDR3 sequence: CSARELAGRTDTQYF. The CDR3 coding sequence is TGCAGTGCTAGAGAACTAGCGGGCCGCACAGATACGCAGTATTTT.

The chain recombines TRBV9 with TRBJ1-1; maybe TRBD1 (5 bases). In germline, CDR1 is SGDLS, CDR2 YYNGEE. The V and J ends lost 0 bases and 1 base respectively, with 13 bases between them. There are 16 residues in the CDR3. DNA of the CDR3: TGTGCCAGCAGCGTAGAGGTAGGGGAAGGGAACACTGAAGCTTTCTTT. Translating gives CASSVEVGEGNTEAFF.

In its sample, this clonotype was seen a few times. The rearrangement joins TRBV6-6 to TRBJ1-1, with D maybe TRBD1 (5 bases). CDR1 is MNHNY, CDR2 SVGAGI, per germline (reference sequence). Trimming cost V 0 bases and J 1 base, with 9 bases left between them. CDR3 length: 15 residues. The chain's CDR3 is CASSYSNTGNTEAFF. The CDR3 coding sequence is TGTGCCAGCAGTTACTCTAACACAGGGAACACTGAAGCTTTCTTT.

This clonotype was counted a few times. The chain carries TRBV6-1 and TRBJ1-2; 7 positions agree with TRBD1. Germline CDR1 MNHNS, CDR2 SASEGT. This CDR3 has 15 amino acids. Unmatched junction bases numbered 10, after V lost 5 bases and J lost 4 bases. CDR3 amino acids: CASSFSEGASYGYTF. CDR3 sequence (DNA): TGTGCCAGCAGTTTCTCTGAGGGGGCGAGCTATGGCTACACCTTC.

The sample holds one count of this clonotype. The chain joins TRBV12-3 or TRBV12-4 to TRBJ2-5; 11 bases are shared with TRBD2. Trimming took 7 bases from V and 2 from J; bases not matched to a gene: 6. The length of the CDR3 is 15 residues. The chain's CDR3 is CASNLGLADQETQYF. CDR3 nucleotide sequence: TGTGCCAGCAATCTGGGACTAGCGGATCAAGAGACCCAGTACTTC.

J is TRBJ2-5 and V is TRBV6-1, with a tentative D call TRBD2 (5 bases). CDR1 and CDR2 from the germline V gene are MNHNS and SASEGT. Between the trimmed V and J ends, which lost 5 bases and 5 bases, there was a span of 18 bases. The CDR3 is 15 residues long. This chain's CDR3 is CASSYGPGEGETQYF. DNA of the CDR3: TGTGCCAGCAGTTATGGTCCCGGGGAAGGGGAGACCCAGTACTTC.

This clonotype turned up a few times. The V gene is TRBV29-1, the J gene TRBJ2-1; weak D call: TRBD2 (5 bases). Germline V gene data show CDR1 as SQVTM and CDR2 as ANQGSEA. The CDR3 is made up of 14 amino acids. V was pared by 6 bases and J by 3 bases, with 15 bases between. For the CDR3, the DNA is TGCAGCGTCGAACTACGAGCGGTCTACAATGAGCAGTTCTTC. This codes for CSVELRAVYNEQFF.

Worth noting for this clonotype: A much larger clonotype is one base distant, so this may be a read error. The chain recombines TRBV6-2 or TRBV6-3 with TRBJ2-1, with 8 bases fitting TRBD1. Germline lookup yields CDR1 MNHEY and CDR2 SVGEGT. CDR3 size: 16 residues. DNA for the CDR3: TGTGCCGGCAGTTACTCGCTTGGACAGGGTTACAATGAGCAGTTCTTC. Its translation is CAGSYSLGQGYNEQFF.

This clonotype was observed a few times. CDR3 loop: CSAETGSVGANVLTF. CDR3 in DNA: TGCAGTGCAGAGACAGGGTCTGTTGGGGCCAACGTCCTGACTTTC. V gene TRBV20-1 combines with J gene TRBJ2-6; TRBD1 matches 7 bases. With V trimmed by 6 bases and J by 3 bases, 8 bases remained unmatched. The CDR3 covers 15 residues. Looked up from germline, CDR1 is DFQATT and CDR2 is SNEGSKA (reference sequence).

This clonotype was detected a few times. This chain connects TRBV6-1 to TRBJ2-2; D is possibly TRBD2 (5 bases). CDR1 and CDR2 from the germline V gene are MNHNS and SASEGT. This CDR3 has 14 amino acids. Trimming shortened V by 8 bases and J by 1 base, and 11 bases separated the two germline ends. This chain's CDR3 is CASSASQNTGELFF. The CDR3 DNA sequence: TGTGCCAGCTCCGCTAGCCAGAACACCGGGGAGCTGTTTTTT.

This clonotype has more than one count but fewer than ten. V gene TRBV20-1 combines with J gene TRBJ2-1, with D possibly TRBD1 on 6 matching bases. The CDR3 totals 12 residues. V lost 1 base and J lost 6, with 7 bases in between. Germline assignment: CDR1 DFQATT and CDR2 SNEGSKA (reference sequence). The CDR3 reads CSARGGPNEQFF. The CDR3 nucleotides read TGCAGTGCTAGAGGGGGGCCCAATGAGCAGTTCTTC.

This clonotype has a count of ten or more. V is TRBV29-1 and J is TRBJ2-1; 12 positions agree with TRBD1. The V and J ends lost 3 bases and 2 bases, in that order; junction bases with no gene match: 2. The CDR3 loop spans 15 amino acids. Germline lookup yields CDR1 SQVTM and CDR2 ANQGSEA. CDR3 region: CSVEGQGAAYNEQFF. CDR3 coding DNA: TGCAGCGTTGAGGGACAGGGGGCAGCCTACAATGAGCAGTTCTTC.

This clonotype appeared a few times. The chain joins TRBV9 to TRBJ2-1; 8 bases map to TRBD1. With V trimmed by 0 bases and J by 7 bases, 6 bases remained unmatched. This CDR3 has 15 residues. Germline values: CDR1 SGDLS, CDR2 YYNGEE. The CDR3 loop reads CASSVAQGAWNEQFF. The DNA of the CDR3 is TGTGCCAGCAGCGTAGCGCAGGGGGCGTGGAATGAGCAGTTCTTC.

This clonotype has more than one count but fewer than ten. The CDR3 loop reads CSASISQSDIQYF. The CDR3 DNA is TGCAGTGCTAGTATAAGCCAGTCCGACATTCAGTACTTC. The rearrangement uses TRBV20-1 and TRBJ2-4; no reliable D call. The germline V gene encodes CDR1 DFQATT and CDR2 SNEGSKA (reference sequence). The V and J ends lost 3 bases and 8 bases respectively, with 14 bases between them. This CDR3 is 13 amino acids long.